This T cell receptor (beta chain) was retrieved from a study of blood T cell repertoires in COVID-19. Here immunoSEQ multiplex PCR was the method, and the copy in TCRdb shows in-frame clones only, minus some. The sample holds about 200,000 clones, 81% seen once. This CDR3 region has 12 residues. Germline V gene sequence: CDR1 MNHEY, CDR2 SVGEGT. Trimming shortened V by 5 bases and J by 6 bases, and 8 bases separated the two germline ends. Source material: PBMCs or T cells enriched from blood (not recorded which). This chain uses TRBV6-2 or TRBV6-3 with TRBJ1-5, with D perhaps matching TRBD1 (5 bases). The clonotype was recovered from a woman aged 45-65 years with acute COVID-19. The CDR3 DNA reads TGTGCCAGCAGTACAGGTCCTCAGCCCCAGCATTTT. It encodes CASSTGPQPQHF.